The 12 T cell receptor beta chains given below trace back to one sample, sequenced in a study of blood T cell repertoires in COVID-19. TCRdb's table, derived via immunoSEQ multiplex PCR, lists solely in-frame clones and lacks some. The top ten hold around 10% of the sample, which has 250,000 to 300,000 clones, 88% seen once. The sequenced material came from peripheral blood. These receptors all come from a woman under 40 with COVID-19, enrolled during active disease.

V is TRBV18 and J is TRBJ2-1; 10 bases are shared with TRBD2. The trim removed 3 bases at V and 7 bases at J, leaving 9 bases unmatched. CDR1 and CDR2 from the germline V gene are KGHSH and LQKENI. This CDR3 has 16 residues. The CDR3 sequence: CASSPRGLAGENEQFF. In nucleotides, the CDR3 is TGTGCCAGCTCACCCCGGGGGCTAGCGGGAGAGAATGAGCAGTTCTTC. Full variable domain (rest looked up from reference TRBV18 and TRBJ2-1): NAGVMQNPRHLVRRRGQEARLRCSPMKGHSHVYWYRQLPEEGLKFMVYLQKENIIDESGMPKERFSAEFPKEGPSILRIQQVVRGDSAAYFCASSPRGLAGENEQFFGPGTRLTVL.

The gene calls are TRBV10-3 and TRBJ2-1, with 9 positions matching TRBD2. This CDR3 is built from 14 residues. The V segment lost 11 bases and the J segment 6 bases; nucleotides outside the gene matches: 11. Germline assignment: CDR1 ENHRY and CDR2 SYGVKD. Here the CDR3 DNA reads TGTGCCCTCTCCGGGAGTAGCGGGAGCAATGAGCAGTTCTTC. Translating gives CALSGSSGSNEQFF.

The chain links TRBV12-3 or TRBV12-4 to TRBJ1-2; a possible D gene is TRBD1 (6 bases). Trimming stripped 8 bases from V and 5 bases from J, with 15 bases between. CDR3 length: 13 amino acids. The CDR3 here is CASRGGASYGYTF. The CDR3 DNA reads TGTGCCAGCCGCGGGGGCGCGAGTTATGGCTACACCTTC.

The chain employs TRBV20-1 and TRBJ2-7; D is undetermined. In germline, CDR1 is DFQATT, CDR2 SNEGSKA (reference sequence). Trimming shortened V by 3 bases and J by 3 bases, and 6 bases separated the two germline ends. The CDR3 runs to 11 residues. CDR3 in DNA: TGCAGTGCTAGCAGGATCTACGAGCAGTACTTC. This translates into CSASRIYEQYF.

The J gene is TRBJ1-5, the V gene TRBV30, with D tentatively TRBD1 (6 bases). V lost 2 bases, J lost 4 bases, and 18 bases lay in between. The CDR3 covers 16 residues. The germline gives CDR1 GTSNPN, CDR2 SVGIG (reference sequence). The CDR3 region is CAWSRGARGSNQPQHF. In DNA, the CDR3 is TGTGCCTGGAGTCGGGGTGCCAGGGGCTCTAATCAGCCCCAGCATTTT.

The CDR3 is CASSYSGRSGYTF. In DNA form, the CDR3 reads TGTGCCAGCAGTTACTCAGGAAGGAGTGGCTACACCTTC. The chain joins TRBV6-5 to TRBJ1-2; D not resolved. V was pared by 0 bases and J by 7 bases, with 9 bases between. CDR1 MNHEY and CDR2 SVGAGI come from the germline V gene. The CDR3 loop spans 13 amino acids.

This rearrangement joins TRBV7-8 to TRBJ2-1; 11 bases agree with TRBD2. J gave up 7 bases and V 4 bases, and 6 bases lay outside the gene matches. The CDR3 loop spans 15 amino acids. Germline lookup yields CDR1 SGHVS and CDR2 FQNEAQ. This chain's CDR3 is CASSSGRLAGNEQFF. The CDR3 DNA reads TGTGCCAGCAGCTCCGGACGACTAGCGGGAAATGAGCAGTTCTTC.

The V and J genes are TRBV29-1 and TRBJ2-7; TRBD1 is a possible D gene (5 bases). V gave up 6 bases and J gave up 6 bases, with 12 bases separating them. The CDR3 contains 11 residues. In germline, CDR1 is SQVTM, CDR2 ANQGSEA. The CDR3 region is CSVSTVTEQYF. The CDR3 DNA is TGCAGCGTGTCGACAGTTACCGAGCAGTACTTC.

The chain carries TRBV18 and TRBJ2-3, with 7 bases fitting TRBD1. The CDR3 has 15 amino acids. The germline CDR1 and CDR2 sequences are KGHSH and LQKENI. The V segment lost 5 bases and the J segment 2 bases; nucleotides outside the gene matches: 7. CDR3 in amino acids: CASSASGQNTDTQYF. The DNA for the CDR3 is TGTGCCAGCTCAGCATCGGGACAGAACACAGATACGCAGTATTTT.

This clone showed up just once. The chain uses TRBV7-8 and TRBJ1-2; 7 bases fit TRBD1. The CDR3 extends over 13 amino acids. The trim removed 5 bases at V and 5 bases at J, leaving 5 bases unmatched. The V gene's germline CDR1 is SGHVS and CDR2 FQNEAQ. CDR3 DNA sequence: TGTGCCAGCAGCCCGGGACAGTTATATGGCTACACCTTC. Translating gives CASSPGQLYGYTF.

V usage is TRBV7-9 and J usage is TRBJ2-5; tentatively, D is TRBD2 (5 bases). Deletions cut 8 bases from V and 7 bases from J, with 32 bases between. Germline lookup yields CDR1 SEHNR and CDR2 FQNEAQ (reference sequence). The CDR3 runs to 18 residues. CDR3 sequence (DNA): TGTGCCAGCGGACGAGGGTCTTCCGAGCCCGCCCCTGATCTGACCCAGTACTTC. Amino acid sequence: CASGRGSSEPAPDLTQYF.

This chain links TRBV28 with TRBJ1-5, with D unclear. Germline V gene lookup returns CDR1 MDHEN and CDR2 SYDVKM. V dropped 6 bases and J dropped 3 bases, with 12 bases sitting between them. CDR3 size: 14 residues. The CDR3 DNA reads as TGTGCCAGCAGGGTGGACGGGAACAATCAGCCCCAGCATTTT. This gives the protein CASRVDGNNQPQHF.